This T cell receptor (beta chain) originates from a study of early T cells in non-severe SARS-CoV-2 infection. Study-wide results and limits: Sequences matched to VDJdb favored anti-spike CD8 responses, while private and CD4 specificities were missed.

This clonotype was seen more than once but under ten times. The antigen is not known. Attachment of unique molecular identifiers to individual cDNA molecules was performed. TCRdb independently ran MiXCR on the 5' RACE reads; one entry per CDR3 protein. The top ten hold roughly 5.8% of the sample, which has 60,000 to 75,000 distinct CDR3 sequences, approximately 10% seen once. Germline CDR1 SGHNT, CDR2 YENEEA. CDR3 length: 16 residues. The trim removed 5 bases at V and 6 bases at J, leaving 12 bases unmatched. The sample consisted of whole blood, taken at baseline. This TCR came from an adult who was a healthcare worker with PCR-confirmed SARS-CoV-2 infection or an uninfected control (not recorded which). The V and J genes are TRBV11-3 and TRBJ2-2, with 7 bases matching TRBD1. DNA for the CDR3: TGTGCCAGCAGCCTCGATGACAGGGAAATCGCCGGGGAGCTGTTTTTT. It encodes CASSLDDREIAGELFF. Together with reference TRBV11-3 and TRBJ2-2, the CDR3 gives the full variable domain: EAGVVQSPRYKIIEKKQPVAFWCNPISGHNTLYWYLQNLGQGPELLIRYENEEAVDDSQLPKDRFSAERLKGVDSTLKIQPAELGDSAVYLCASSLDDREIAGELFFGEGSRLTVL.